This T cell receptor (beta chain) was documented in a study of blood T cell repertoires in COVID-19. The method was immunoSEQ multiplex PCR; TCRdb's version includes in-frame clones alone and lacks a portion of them. The sample carries roughly 150,000 clones, more than 80% recorded once. The sequence derives from a woman older than 75 with acute or convalescent COVID-19. Sample: peripheral blood.

CDR3 residues: CASSLGTSDTGETQYF. The CDR3 nucleotides read TGCGCCAGCAGCTTAGGGACTAGCGATACGGGAGAGACCCAGTACTTC. The chain is built from TRBV5-1 and TRBJ2-5; 10 bases are a match to TRBD2. The germline V gene encodes CDR1 SGHRS and CDR2 YFSETQ. CDR3 length equals 16 residues. With 2 bases clipped from V and 4 bases from J, the junction kept 8 bases outside the gene matches.